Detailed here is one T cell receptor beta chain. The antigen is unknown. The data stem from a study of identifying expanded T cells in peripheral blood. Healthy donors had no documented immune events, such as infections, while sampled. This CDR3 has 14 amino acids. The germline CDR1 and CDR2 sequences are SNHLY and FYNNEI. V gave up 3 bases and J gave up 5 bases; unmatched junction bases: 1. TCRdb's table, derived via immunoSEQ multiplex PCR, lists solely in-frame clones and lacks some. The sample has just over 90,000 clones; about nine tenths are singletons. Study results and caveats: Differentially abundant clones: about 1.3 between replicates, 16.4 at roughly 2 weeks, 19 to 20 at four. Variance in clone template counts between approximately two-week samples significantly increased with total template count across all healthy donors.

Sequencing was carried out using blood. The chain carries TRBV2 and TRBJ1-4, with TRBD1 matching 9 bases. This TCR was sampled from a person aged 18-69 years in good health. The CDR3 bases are TGTGCCAGCAGTGAGGGGACAGGGAATGAAAAACTGTTTTTT. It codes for CASSEGTGNEKLFF.